The next 14 T cell receptor beta chains were all read from a single sample in a study of shared clonotypes between healthy human individuals. Assay: immunoSEQ multiplex PCR; the TCRdb copy retains only in-frame clones and omits some. Found here are about 480,000 clones, about 80% of them singletons; the top ten hold around an eighth. The sample comprised PBMCs. These receptors were collected from a woman in her thirties or forties in good health. Some clones in this sample may be carry-over from other donors' samples.

This chain uses TRBV6-6 with TRBJ2-2; 7 bases match TRBD2. J lost 6 bases, V lost 6 bases, and 4 bases had no gene match. The CDR3 loop spans 13 amino acids. The germline CDR1 and CDR2 sequences are MNHNY and SVGAGI (reference sequence). CDR3 sequence (DNA): TGTGCCAGCAGCAGACTAGCATCCGGGGAGCTGTTTTTT. Encoded protein: CASSRLASGELFF.

The V call is TRBV6-1, the J call TRBJ2-1; TRBD1 agrees at 8 bases. Trimming removed 5 bases from V and 9 bases from J; junction bases left unmatched: 9. The CDR3 is made up of 14 amino acids. Germline values: CDR1 MNHNS, CDR2 SASEGT. The CDR3 DNA follows: TGTGCCAGCAGTCTTCAGGGGGCGTTGGGTGAGCAGTTCTTC. This gives the protein CASSLQGALGEQFF.

This rearrangement joins TRBV4-1 to TRBJ2-3, with TRBD2 matching over 10 bases. Trimming took 3 bases from V and 2 from J; bases not matched to a gene: 8. The CDR3 has 17 residues. Germline values: CDR1 MGHRA, CDR2 YSYEKL. CDR3 protein: CASSQALAGGPTDTQYF. CDR3 coding DNA: TGCGCCAGCAGCCAGGCGTTAGCGGGAGGACCCACAGATACGCAGTATTTT.

This clone was seen just once. The chain joins TRBV18 to TRBJ2-3; TRBD1 or TRBD2 may be the D gene (6 bases each). The CDR3 runs to 15 residues. Trimming stripped 3 bases from V and 1 base from J, with 11 bases between. Germline V gene data show CDR1 as KGHSH and CDR2 as LQKENI. CDR3 DNA: TGTGCCAGCTCACCCTCGGGGGCGGGCACAGATACGCAGTATTTT. Translation gives CASSPSGAGTDTQYF.

V is TRBV5-1 and J is TRBJ2-7; 8 nucleotides align to TRBD1. In germline, CDR1 is SGHRS, CDR2 YFSETQ. V shed 6 bases and J 7 bases; nucleotides not matched to a gene: 12. CDR3 size: 14 residues. CDR3 sequence reads: CASTPGQGAWEQYF. The CDR3 DNA sequence: TGCGCCAGCACCCCGGGGCAGGGGGCATGGGAGCAGTACTTC.

The chain couples TRBV27 to TRBJ2-3; no reliable D call. Germline V CDR1 and CDR2: MNHEY, SMNVEV (reference sequence). This CDR3 is built from 13 residues. V was clipped by 2 bases and J by 2 bases, with 5 bases between them. The CDR3 here is CASSLTDTDTQYF. For the CDR3, the DNA is TGTGCCAGCAGTTTAACGGACACAGATACGCAGTATTTT.

The chain has TRBV14 and TRBJ2-1; D possibly matches TRBD1 or TRBD2 (6 bases each). The CDR3 extends over 13 amino acids. Germline V gene sequence: CDR1 SGHDN, CDR2 FVKESK. V was trimmed by 4 bases and J by 8 bases, leaving 12 bases between them. CDR3 loop: CASSLRGPHEQFF. The DNA for the CDR3 is TGTGCCAGCAGCCTCCGGGGGCCACATGAGCAGTTCTTC.

The V gene is TRBV20-1, the J gene TRBJ2-7, with D possibly matching TRBD1 (5 bases). The germline V and J ends were trimmed by 4 bases and 4 bases, with 8 bases remaining between them. CDR1 is DFQATT and CDR2 is SNEGSKA in the germline V gene (reference sequence). CDR3 length: 11 amino acids. CDR3 DNA sequence: TGCAGTGCTAAACGACAGTACGAGCAGTACTTC. The encoded protein is CSAKRQYEQYF.

This chain links TRBV12-5 with TRBJ2-1; possible D gene TRBD2, 5 bases. CDR1 is LGHNT and CDR2 is FRNRAP in the germline V gene. Trimming stripped 0 bases from V and 8 bases from J, with 8 bases between. The CDR3 is made up of 13 amino acids. The CDR3 reads CASGLVGVHEQFF. CDR3 DNA: TGTGCTAGTGGTTTGGTCGGGGTACATGAGCAGTTCTTC.

Only one count was recorded for this clone. The chain has TRBV15 and TRBJ1-5, with 10 bases identical to TRBD1. V shed 3 bases, J shed 7 bases, and the junction held 6 bases outside the gene matches. This CDR3 contains 15 residues. Germline CDR1 and CDR2: LNHNV and YYDKDF (reference sequence). CDR3 nucleotide sequence: TGTGCCACCAGCAGTTGGGACAGGGGAATCCAGCCCCAGCATTTT. Encoded protein: CATSSWDRGIQPQHF.

V and J are TRBV4-3 and TRBJ2-7, with D possibly called TRBD1 or TRBD2 (5 bases each). The germline V gene has CDR1 LGHNA and CDR2 YSLEER. Deletions cut 1 base from V and 2 bases from J, with 18 bases between. This CDR3 has 17 amino acids. In DNA, the CDR3 is TGCGCCAGCAGCCAAGGCGGCCCGGGACGATCCACCTACGAGCAGTACTTC. This encodes CASSQGGPGRSTYEQYF.

V and J are TRBV7-9 and TRBJ1-1, with D unclear. Between the trimmed V and J ends, which lost 5 bases and 7 bases, there was a span of 11 bases. The CDR3 totals 12 residues. Germline CDR1 and CDR2: SEHNR and FQNEAQ (reference sequence). In DNA, the CDR3 is TGTGCCAGCAGCCCGGACCTGGGTGAAGCTTTCTTT. Translation: CASSPDLGEAFF.

The rearrangement joins TRBV10-3 to TRBJ2-3, with TRBD2 identical over 12 bases. The V gene's germline CDR1 is ENHRY and CDR2 SYGVKD. The CDR3 is made up of 15 amino acids. J was trimmed by 5 bases and V by 5 bases; bases with no gene match: 5. For the CDR3, the DNA is TGTGCCATCAGTTTGGGACTAGCGGGTGGAGATACGCAGTATTTT. Translating it yields CAISLGLAGGDTQYF.

The chain joins TRBV5-1 to TRBJ2-3; tentatively, D is TRBD1 (5 bases). Germline values: CDR1 SGHRS, CDR2 YFSETQ. Trimming pared 0 bases from V and 0 bases from J, leaving 14 bases between. This CDR3 has 17 amino acids. CDR3 protein: CASSLGQGLTSTDTQYF. CDR3 nucleotide sequence: TGCGCCAGCAGCTTGGGGCAGGGCTTAACTAGCACAGATACGCAGTATTTT. Using reference TRBV5-1 and TRBJ2-3 for the parts outside the CDR3, the full variable domain is KAGVTQTPRYLIKTRGQQVTLSCSPISGHRSVSWYQQTPGQGLQFLFEYFSETQRNKGNFPGRFSGRQFSNSRSEMNVSTLELGDSALYLCASSLGQGLTSTDTQYFGPGTRLTVL.